This T cell receptor (beta chain) was identified during a study of T cells after yellow fever vaccination. The sample holds a few counts of this clonotype. TCRdb re-analysed the 5' RACE reads in MiXCR, keeping a single row per CDR3 protein. The sample contains some 290,000 distinct CDR3 sequences, around 10% of which appear only once. Germline values: CDR1 MNHEY, CDR2 SVGAGI. The CDR3 has 11 residues. The ends were cut back, 6 bases at V and 7 bases at J, with 9 bases in the middle. This sequence originates from a man aged 18 to 29 who received the YFV17D yellow fever vaccine. The sequencing here drew on CD4+ T cells sorted from PBMCs, taken 45 days after the yellow fever booster vaccination. The chain links TRBV6-5 to TRBJ1-1; TRBD1 might be the D (5 bases). The chain's CDR3 is CASRLDSEAFF. As DNA, the CDR3 is TGTGCCAGCAGGCTCGACAGTGAAGCTTTCTTT.